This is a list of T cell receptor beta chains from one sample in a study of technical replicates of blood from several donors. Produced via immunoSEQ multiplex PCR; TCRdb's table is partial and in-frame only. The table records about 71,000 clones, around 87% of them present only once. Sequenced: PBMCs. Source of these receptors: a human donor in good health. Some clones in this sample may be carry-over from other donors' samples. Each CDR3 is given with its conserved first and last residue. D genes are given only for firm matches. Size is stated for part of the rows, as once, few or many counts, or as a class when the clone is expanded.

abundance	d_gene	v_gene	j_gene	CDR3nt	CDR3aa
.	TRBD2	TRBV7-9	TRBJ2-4	TGTGCCAGCAGCTTAGTCGTCGGGACTATAAACATTCAGTACTTC	CASSLVVGTINIQYF
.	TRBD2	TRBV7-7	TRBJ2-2	TGTGCCAGCAGTCCCGATCCTAGCGGGAGGGCCGGGAACACCGGGGAGCTGTTTTTT	CASSPDPSGRAGNTGELFF
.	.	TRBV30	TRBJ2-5	TGTGCCTGGGAGCTAGCTGAGACCCAGTACTTC	CAWELAETQYF
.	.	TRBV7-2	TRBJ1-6	TGTGCCAGCAGCTTATATTGGGCCCCAAATCCCCCCCTCCACTTT	CASSLYWAPNPPLHF
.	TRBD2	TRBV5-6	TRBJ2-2	TGTGCCAGCAGCACGGAACTAGCGGGAGCGACCGGGGAGCTGTTTTTT	CASSTELAGATGELFF
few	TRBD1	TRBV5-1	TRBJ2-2	TGCGCCAGCAGCGGCAGGGGGCTTGACGGGGAGCTGTTTTTT	CASSGRGLDGELFF
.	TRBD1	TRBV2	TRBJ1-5	TGTGCCAGCAGAAAGGGGGCGGATAGCAATCAGCCCCAGCATTTT	CASRKGADSNQPQHF
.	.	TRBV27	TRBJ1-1	TGTGCCAGCAATCCTCTGGGGGCAAGTATGAACACTGAAGCTTTCTTT	CASNPLGASMNTEAFF
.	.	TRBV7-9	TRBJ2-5	TGTGCCAGCAGCTTACGGGGGGCCCAAGAGACCCAGTACTTC	CASSLRGAQETQYF
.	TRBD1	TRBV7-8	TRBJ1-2	TGTGCCAGCAGCTTAGCGTTGACAGGGGACTATGGCTACACCTTC	CASSLALTGDYGYTF
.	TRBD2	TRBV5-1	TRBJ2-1	TGCGCCAGCAGCTTGCCTCTAGCGGGAGGTCGGAATGAGCAGTTCTTC	CASSLPLAGGRNEQFF
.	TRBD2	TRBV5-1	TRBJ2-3	TGCGCCAGCAGTCCTTTCATAGCGGGGGGAAGCACAGATACGCAGTATTTT	CASSPFIAGGSTDTQYF
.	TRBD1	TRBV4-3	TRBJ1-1	TGCGCCAGCAGCCATAGGGACAGGGACGGCACTGAAGCTTTCTTT	CASSHRDRDGTEAFF
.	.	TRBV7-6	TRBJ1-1	TGTGCCAGCAGCTTAGCACAGAGGAACACTGAAGCTTTCTTT	CASSLAQRNTEAFF
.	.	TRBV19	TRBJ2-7	TGTGCCAGTAGTATTGGGGGCGTCGGTGGCTACGAGCAGTACTTC	CASSIGGVGGYEQYF
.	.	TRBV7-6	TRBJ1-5	TGTGCCAGCAGCTTAGAACAGAACAATCAGCCCCAGCATTTT	CASSLEQNNQPQHF
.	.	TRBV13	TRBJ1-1	TGTGCCAGCAGCTCCCGACGGCAGGGCGCTGAAGCTTTCTTT	CASSSRRQGAEAFF
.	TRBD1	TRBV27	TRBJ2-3	TGTGCCAGCAGTTTAAGACAGGGGGCACCTGGCACAGATACGCAGTATTTT	CASSLRQGAPGTDTQYF
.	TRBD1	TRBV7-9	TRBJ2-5	TGTGCCAGCAGCTTAGTCACAGGGGTGGAAGAGACCCAGTACTTC	CASSLVTGVEETQYF
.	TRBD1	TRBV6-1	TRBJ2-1	TGTGCCAGCGGACAGGGGAACAATGAGCAGTTCTTC	CASGQGNNEQFF
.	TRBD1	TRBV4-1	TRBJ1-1	TGCGCCAGCAGCCACAACAGGGGGGTTAACACTGAAGCTTTCTTT	CASSHNRGVNTEAFF
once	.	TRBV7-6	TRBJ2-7	TGTGCCAGCAGCTTTGGTAGCGGCTACGAGCAGTACTTC	CASSFGSGYEQYF
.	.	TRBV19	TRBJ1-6	TGTGCCAGTAGTATCGGGGGGGCGCAAGTATCACCCCTCCACTTT	CASSIGGAQVSPLHF
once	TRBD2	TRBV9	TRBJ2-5	TGTGCCAGCAGCGTAGCTCTGACTAGCGGGAGCGGCGAGACCCAGTACTTC	CASSVALTSGSGETQYF
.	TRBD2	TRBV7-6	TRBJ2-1	TGTGCCAGCAGCTGGACCGGGACTAGGTCGGATGAGCAGTTCTTC	CASSWTGTRSDEQFF
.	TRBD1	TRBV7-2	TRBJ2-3	TGTGCCAGCAGCCGAGGGGGCGCCGGCACAGATACGCAGTATTTT	CASSRGGAGTDTQYF
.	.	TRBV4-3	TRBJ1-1	TGCGCCAGCAGCCAAGATGGGAGGGACACGAGAAACACTGAAGCTTTCTTT	CASSQDGRDTRNTEAFF
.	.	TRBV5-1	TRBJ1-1	TGCGCCAGCAGCTTGGGACAGGATAGCACTGAAGCTTTCTTT	CASSLGQDSTEAFF
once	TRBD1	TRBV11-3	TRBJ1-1	TGTGCCAGCAGCTTGACAGGGCTGAACACTGAAGCTTTCTTT	CASSLTGLNTEAFF
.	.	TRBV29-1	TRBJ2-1	TGCAGCGGAGGCCTCGGGAAGAGCGAGCAGTTCTTC	CSGGLGKSEQFF
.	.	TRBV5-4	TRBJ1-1	TGTGCCAGCAGCAAGACAGCGAACACTGAAGCTTTCTTT	CASSKTANTEAFF
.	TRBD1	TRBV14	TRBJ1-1	TGTGCCAGCAGCCAGATGGGACAGGGGCGCCGCTTGAACACTGAAGCTTTCTTT	CASSQMGQGRRLNTEAFF
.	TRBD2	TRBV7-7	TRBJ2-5	TGTGCCAGCAGCCGCGGAGGACTAGCGGGGGGAATAGAGACCCAGTACTTC	CASSRGGLAGGIETQYF
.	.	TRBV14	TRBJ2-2	TGTGCCAGCAGCCGACAGGCGAACACCGGGGAGCTGTTTTTT	CASSRQANTGELFF
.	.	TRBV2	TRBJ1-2	TGTGCCAGCAGTGAGCACGGGTACTATGGCTACACCTTC	CASSEHGYYGYTF
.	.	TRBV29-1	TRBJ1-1	TGCAGCGTGTGTGTCGGGGGGAACACTGAAGCTTTCTTT	CSVCVGGNTEAFF
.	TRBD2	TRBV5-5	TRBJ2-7	TGTGCCAGCAGCTTGTCAGGGATTAGCGGGAGTTCCTACGAGCAGTACTTC	CASSLSGISGSSYEQYF
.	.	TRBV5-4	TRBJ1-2	TGTGCCAGCAGCTGGGGGCCATCAACAACGGGCGGGTATGGCTACACCTTC	CASSWGPSTTGGYGYTF
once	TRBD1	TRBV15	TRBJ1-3	TGTGCCACCAGCAGGAGGGCAGGGGGGACGAGAGGAAACACCATATATTTT	CATSRRAGGTRGNTIYF
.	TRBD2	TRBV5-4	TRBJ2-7	TGTGCCAGCAGCTTGACGGGGGGAAGGGAGCAGTACTTC	CASSLTGGREQYF
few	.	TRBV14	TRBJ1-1	TGTGCCAGCAGCCGCCAGGAGAACACTGAAGCTTTCTTT	CASSRQENTEAFF
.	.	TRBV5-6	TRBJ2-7	TGTGCCAGCAGCTTCGGGGTGGCCAACTCCTACGAGCAGTACTTC	CASSFGVANSYEQYF
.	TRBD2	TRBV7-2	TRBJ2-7	TGTGCCAGCAGCCTTGCGGGGGGTTCTTCCTACGAGCAGTACTTC	CASSLAGGSSYEQYF
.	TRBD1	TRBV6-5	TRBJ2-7	TGTGCCAGCAGTTACTCCGGGACAGGGGTATGGGAGCAGTACTTC	CASSYSGTGVWEQYF
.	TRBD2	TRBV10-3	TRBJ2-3	TGTGCCATCGGTGCTAGCGGGGTGGGAGATACGCAGTATTTT	CAIGASGVGDTQYF
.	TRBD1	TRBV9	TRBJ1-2	TGTGCCAGCAGCGTAAAAACAGGGGCTGGCTACACCTTC	CASSVKTGAGYTF
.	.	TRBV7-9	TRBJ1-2	TGTGCCAGCAGCCTACAGGGTGGGGGCCGCGCAGGGGGCTACACCTTC	CASSLQGGGRAGGYTF
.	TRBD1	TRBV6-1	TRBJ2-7	TGTGCCAGCAGTTGGGACAGGGAGCAGTACTTC	CASSWDREQYF
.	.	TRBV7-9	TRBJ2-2	TGTGCCAGCAGCTTCGGGTCAGGGACATCCGAGGAGCTGTTTTTT	CASSFGSGTSEELFF